The clone carrying this T cell receptor beta chain occurred a few times. Its cognate antigen is unknown. The sample is drawn from a study of radiotherapy plus CTLA-4 blockade in lung cancer. Broader study findings: Clones derived from tumor TCRs expanded in blood after radiotherapy plus ipilimumab.

CDR1 and CDR2 from the germline V gene are MNHNY and SVGAGI (reference sequence). The CDR3 spans 15 residues. Trimming left V 2 bases short and J 3 bases short, with 11 bases between. Libraries were prepared by immunoSEQ multiplex PCR; TCRdb keeps only in-frame clonotypes and omits some of them. Here the sample spans around 40,000 clones, about 70% being singletons. Specimen: peripheral blood, collected from a patient treated with radiotherapy plus ipilimumab. The rearrangement uses TRBV6-6 and TRBJ2-1; tentative D call: TRBD1 (6 bases). This TCR came from a human donor with non-small cell lung cancer who had stable disease on radiotherapy plus ipilimumab. The DNA of the CDR3 is TGTGCCAGCAGTTACGAGGACAGCCGCTACAATGAGCAGTTCTTC. Protein product: CASSYEDSRYNEQFF.